The entry that follows covers one T cell receptor beta chain sequence. Germline V lookup: CDR1 MDHEN, CDR2 SYDVKM. CDR3 length: 17 amino acids. J lost 1 base, V lost 2 bases, and 9 bases had no gene match. This specimen comes from a study of blood T cell repertoires in COVID-19. Under the authors' procedure: Amplification of reference gene primers was used by the study to estimate nucleated cell counts. The table came from immunoSEQ multiplex PCR; TCRdb's copy has only in-frame clones and leaves some out. V and J calls and clone size come straight from that table; D and trimming were deduced from the DNA. The table lists 75,000 to 90,000 clones, around 90% of them singletons. Enrollment of patients from Seattle took place during active infection, with longitudinal follow-up.

This receptor was obtained from a man aged 18 to 29 with COVID-19, enrolled during active disease. This sequence joins TRBV28 and TRBJ2-3, with 7 bases lining up with TRBD2. The source material was peripheral blood. The CDR3 DNA reads TGTGCCAGCAGTTTAACGAGCGCGGGAGAAGGCACAGATACGCAGTATTTT. Amino acid sequence: CASSLTSAGEGTDTQYF.